The clone carrying this T cell receptor (beta chain) was counted a few times. Its target is not known. The CDR3 consists of 14 residues. V was clipped by 2 bases and J by 0 bases, with 8 bases between them. Germline values: CDR1 SGHRS, CDR2 YFSETQ. This entry comes from a study of Graves' ophthalmopathy and Graves' hyperthyroidism. General study results and limits: Appearing in blood as well were most expanded thyroid clonotypes above 0.001 frequency.

Amplification from RNA transcripts yielded the TCR beta CDR3 regions. HTBI-primed RT-PCR formed the first round, and a multiplex PCR formed the second. From the multiplex PCR reads, TCRdb called clonotypes with MiXCR, one entry per CDR3 protein. The repertoire consists of a few hundred thousand distinct CDR3 sequences, with less than 20% occurring once and the leading ten covering roughly 7%. The gene calls are TRBV5-1 and TRBJ1-2; D gene unclear. The sample was peripheral blood. The sequence derives from a woman aged 18-29 years with stable Graves' hyperthyroidism. The CDR3 region is CASSFSRANYGYTF. The DNA for the CDR3 is TGCGCCAGCAGCTTTAGTCGGGCTAACTATGGCTACACCTTC.